The rows below give T cell receptor beta chains drawn from one sample of a study of cytomegalovirus exposure and HLA in healthy donors. Profiling relied on immunoSEQ multiplex PCR, and the TCRdb table lists in-frame clones only, not all of them. The table lists about 130,000 clones, about nine tenths of them singletons. The sequencing sample was made of PBMCs. The receptors shown here come from a man aged 25 to 40 in good health and CMV-seronegative. Each CDR3 is given with its conserved first and last residue. Clone size, where shown, is once, few, many, or a class for clones that have expanded.

>TRBJ2-3|.|TRBV9
CASSVGQFTDTQYF
>TRBJ1-1|.|TRBV6-5
CASSTTTTEAFF
>TRBJ2-7|.|TRBV29-1
CSVVLVLAYEQYF
>TRBJ2-3|.|TRBV9
CASSDPLAGTGGPDTQYF
>TRBJ1-1|.|TRBV2
CASAPMGGLNTEAFF
>TRBJ2-7|.|TRBV15
CATSRSLSRVDEQYF
>TRBJ1-1|once|TRBV30
CAWSPGNTEAFF
>TRBJ2-3|.|TRBV18
CASSPRDSDTQYF
>TRBJ2-7|.|TRBV5-6
CASSPDRGGYEQYF
>TRBJ2-7|.|TRBV29-1
CSAVTGTGTYEQYF
>TRBJ2-1|.|TRBV19
CASVGGGGGNEQFF
>TRBJ2-5|.|TRBV5-8
CASRTSGYPQETQYF
>TRBJ2-5|.|TRBV5-1
CASSFTGTSYGETQYF
>TRBJ1-2|.|TRBV6-5
CASSLGQNYGYTF
>TRBJ1-4|.|TRBV5-1
CASRPTGATGKLFF
>TRBJ1-1|.|TRBV2
CASKVEGVSTTEAFF
>TRBJ2-1|.|TRBV14
CASSQEGLRGWEQFF
>TRBJ1-1|.|TRBV4-1
CASSQERHGVNTEAFF
>TRBJ1-1|.|TRBV30
CAWSSTGYDTEAFF
>TRBJ2-7|once|TRBV7-2
CASSSRPGGYEQYF
>TRBJ2-7|.|TRBV2
CASRGRGYEQYF
>TRBJ2-7|.|TRBV29-1
CSVLGATPYEQYF
>TRBJ2-1|.|TRBV10-1
CASSPGLAGGNNEQFF
>TRBJ2-5|.|TRBV18
CASSPGTGSPETQYF
>TRBJ2-5|.|TRBV2
CASKKYGTGPRETQYF
>TRBJ2-1|.|TRBV19
CASSIGTSGRNEQFF
>TRBJ1-1|.|TRBV9
CASSVGTGKAEAFF
>TRBJ1-2|.|TRBV7-9
CASSLGTGGMGYTF
>TRBJ2-1|once|TRBV27
CASRVSSGVNNEQFF
>TRBJ2-1|.|TRBV9
CASSVASRAYNEQFF
>TRBJ1-2|.|TRBV14
CASSLQTGAYGYTF
>TRBJ2-7|.|TRBV5-1
CASSLVVGGTYEQYF
>TRBJ1-1|.|TRBV27
CASRLKGQPNTEAFF
>TRBJ2-5|.|TRBV7-8
CASSYGLAGGPETQYF
>TRBJ1-2|.|TRBV10-2
CASSDPDNYGYTF
>TRBJ1-1|.|TRBV30
CAWEGGGMNTEAFF
>TRBJ2-2|.|TRBV9
CASSVYLSGSDTGELFF
>TRBJ2-2|.|TRBV19
CASSARAGGKTGELFF
>TRBJ2-3|.|TRBV5-1
CASSQAGSTDTQYF
>TRBJ1-1|.|TRBV27
CASSNYLRSTEAFF
>TRBJ2-7|.|TRBV11-2
CASTPYVSKIHEQYF
>TRBJ1-5|.|TRBV13
CASSFGQPNQPQHF
>TRBJ2-7|.|TRBV18
CASSPATGQEQYF
>TRBJ1-1|.|TRBV13
CASSSPESGGTEAFF
>TRBJ2-1|.|TRBV6-4
CASSDRSSGRAYNEQFF
>TRBJ2-7|.|TRBV7-9
CASSPLNEQYF
>TRBJ2-7|.|TRBV28
CASRGATYEQYF
>TRBJ1-5|few|TRBV10-2
CASRRGQDSNQPQHF
>TRBJ1-6|.|TRBV7-6
CASSLDQGASPLHF
>TRBJ1-1|.|TRBV4-3
CASSQEPGGSTEAFF
>TRBJ1-1|once|TRBV11-1
CASSRDSQNTEAFF
>TRBJ2-5|few|TRBV6-1
CASTSLAGAETQYF
>TRBJ2-7|.|TRBV5-1
CASSSRLAGDGEQYF
>TRBJ2-5|.|TRBV9
CASSVGSGRAQETQYF
>TRBJ2-7|once|TRBV14
CASSLGLNTYEQYF
>TRBJ1-3|.|TRBV5-4
CASSLDSRPGNTIYF
>TRBJ2-2|.|TRBV5-6
CASSYNSHTGELFF
>TRBJ2-1|.|TRBV23-1
CARGGGNSFAEQFF